This T cell receptor beta chain stems from a study of blood T cell repertoires in COVID-19. Overall study: Specimens from acute and convalescent COVID-19 originated in the United States, Italy and Spain. From T cells, B-cell-depleted T cells, or PBMCs came the material, which was cDNA or gDNA.

Authors' methods: Reference gene primer amplification yielded estimated nucleated cell counts. Method: immunoSEQ multiplex PCR; TCRdb's copy keeps in-frame clones and lacks some. The V and J calls and clone size come from that table; D and trimming were worked out from the DNA. Of some 52,000 clones detected, less than 90% appear once; the ten largest clones hold 2.6%. This clone was seen a handful of times. The V and J ends lost 5 bases and 1 base respectively, with 12 bases between them. Germline CDR1 MDHEN, CDR2 SYDVKM. The CDR3 consists of 15 residues. The chain joins TRBV28 to TRBJ1-5; D is possibly TRBD1 (5 bases). The origin of this receptor is a man aged 45 to 65 with acute or convalescent COVID-19. What was sequenced was peripheral blood. The CDR3 bases are TGTGCCAGCAGTCCCTTGCAGGGAAGCAATCAGCCCCAGCATTTT. It is translated as CASSPLQGSNQPQHF.